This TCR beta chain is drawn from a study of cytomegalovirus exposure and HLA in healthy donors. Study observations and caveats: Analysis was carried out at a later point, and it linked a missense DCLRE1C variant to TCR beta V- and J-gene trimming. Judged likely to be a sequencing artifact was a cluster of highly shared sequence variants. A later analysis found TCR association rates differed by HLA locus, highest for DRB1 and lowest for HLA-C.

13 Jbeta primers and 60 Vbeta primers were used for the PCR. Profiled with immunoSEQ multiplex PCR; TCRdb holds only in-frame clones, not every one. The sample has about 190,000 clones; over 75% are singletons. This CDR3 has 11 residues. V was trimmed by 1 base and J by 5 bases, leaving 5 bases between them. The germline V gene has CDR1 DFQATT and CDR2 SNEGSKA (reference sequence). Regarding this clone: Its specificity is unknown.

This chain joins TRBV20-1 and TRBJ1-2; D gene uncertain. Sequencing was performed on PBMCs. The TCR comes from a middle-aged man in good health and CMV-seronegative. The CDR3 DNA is TGCAGTGCTAGAGGGAGTTATGGCTACACCTTC. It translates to CSARGSYGYTF.